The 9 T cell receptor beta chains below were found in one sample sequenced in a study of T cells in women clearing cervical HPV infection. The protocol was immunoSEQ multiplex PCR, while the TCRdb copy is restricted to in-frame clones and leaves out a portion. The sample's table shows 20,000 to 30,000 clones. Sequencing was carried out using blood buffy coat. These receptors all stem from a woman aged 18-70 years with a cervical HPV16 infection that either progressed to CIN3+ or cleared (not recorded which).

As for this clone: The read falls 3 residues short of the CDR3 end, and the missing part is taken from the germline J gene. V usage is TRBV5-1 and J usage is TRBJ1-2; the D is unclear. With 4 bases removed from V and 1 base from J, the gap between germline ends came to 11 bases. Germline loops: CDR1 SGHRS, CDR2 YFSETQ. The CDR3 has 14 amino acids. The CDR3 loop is CASSRIYDNYGYTF. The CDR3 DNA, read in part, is TGCGCCAGCAGCCGCATCTATGATAACTATGGC.

The CDR3 here is CASSDGGQTSHGYTF. Partial CDR3 DNA: TGTGCCAGCTCCGATGGGGGACAAACCTCGCATGGC. This chain connects TRBV2 to TRBJ1-2; D might be TRBD1 (6 bases). The read gets to within 3 residues of the CDR3 end, and the germline J gene fills in the rest. The V end was cut by 8 bases, the J end by 6 bases, with 22 bases between. CDR1 and CDR2 (germline): SNHLY, FYNNEI. The CDR3 has 15 amino acids. Using reference TRBV2 and TRBJ1-2 for the parts outside the CDR3, the full variable domain is EPEVTQTPSHQVTQMGQEVILRCVPISNHLYFYWYRQILGQKVEFLVSFYNNEISEKSEIFDDQFSVERPDGSNFTLKIRSTKLEDSAMYFCASSDGGQTSHGYTFGSGTRLTVV.

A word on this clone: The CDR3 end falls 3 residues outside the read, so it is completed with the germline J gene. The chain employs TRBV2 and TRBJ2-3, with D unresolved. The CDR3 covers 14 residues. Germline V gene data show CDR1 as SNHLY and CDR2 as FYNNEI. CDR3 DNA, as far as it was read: TGTGCCAGCAGCGATACTCTTAGCCAAGAGACG. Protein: CASSDTLSQET. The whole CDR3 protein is CASSDTLSQETQYF.

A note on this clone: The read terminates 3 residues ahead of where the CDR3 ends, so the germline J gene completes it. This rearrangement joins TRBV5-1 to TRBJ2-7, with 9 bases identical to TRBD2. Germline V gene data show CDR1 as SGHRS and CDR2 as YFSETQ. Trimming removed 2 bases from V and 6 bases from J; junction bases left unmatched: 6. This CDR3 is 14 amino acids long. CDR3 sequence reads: CASSLAGGASEQYF. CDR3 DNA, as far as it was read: TGCGCCAGCAGCTTAGCGGGAGGAGCATCCGAG. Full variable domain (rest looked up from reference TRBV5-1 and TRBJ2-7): KAGVTQTPRYLIKTRGQQVTLSCSPISGHRSVSWYQQTPGQGLQFLFEYFSETQRNKGNFPGRFSGRQFSNSRSEMNVSTLELGDSALYLCASSLAGGASEQYFGPGTRLTVT.

Incomplete CDR3 DNA: TGTGCCAGCAGTGAAGCAGGGACAGGGCAAGAGACG. Protein sequence: CASSEAGTGQET. In full, the CDR3 is CASSEAGTGQETQYF. The rearrangement uses TRBV2 and TRBJ2-3, with TRBD1 matching 9 bases. The CDR3 end lies 3 residues beyond the end of the read and is filled in from the germline J gene. Germline V CDR1 and CDR2: SNHLY, FYNNEI. CDR3 size: 15 residues.

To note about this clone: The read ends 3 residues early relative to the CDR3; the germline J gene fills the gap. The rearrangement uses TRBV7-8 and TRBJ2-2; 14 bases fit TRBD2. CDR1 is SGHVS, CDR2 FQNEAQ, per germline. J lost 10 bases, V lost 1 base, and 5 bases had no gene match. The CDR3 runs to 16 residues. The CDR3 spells CASSLVGLAGALELFF. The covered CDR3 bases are TGTGCCAGCAGCTTAGTGGGACTAGCGGGAGCTCTGGAG.

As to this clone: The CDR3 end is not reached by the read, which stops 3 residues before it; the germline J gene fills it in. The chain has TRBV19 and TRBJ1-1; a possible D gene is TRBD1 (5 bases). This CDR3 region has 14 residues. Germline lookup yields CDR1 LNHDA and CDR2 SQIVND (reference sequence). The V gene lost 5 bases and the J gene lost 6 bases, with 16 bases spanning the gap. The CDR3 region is CASSDSRGASEAFF. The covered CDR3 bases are TGTGCCAGTAGTGACTCAAGAGGGGCGTCTGAA.

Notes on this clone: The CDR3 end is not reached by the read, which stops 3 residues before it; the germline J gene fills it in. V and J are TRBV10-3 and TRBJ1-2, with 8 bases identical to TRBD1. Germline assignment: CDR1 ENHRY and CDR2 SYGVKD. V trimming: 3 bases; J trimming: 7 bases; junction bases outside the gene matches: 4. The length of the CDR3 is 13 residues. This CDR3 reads CAISDGTGGGYTF. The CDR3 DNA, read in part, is TGTGCCATCAGTGACGGGACAGGCGGTGGC.

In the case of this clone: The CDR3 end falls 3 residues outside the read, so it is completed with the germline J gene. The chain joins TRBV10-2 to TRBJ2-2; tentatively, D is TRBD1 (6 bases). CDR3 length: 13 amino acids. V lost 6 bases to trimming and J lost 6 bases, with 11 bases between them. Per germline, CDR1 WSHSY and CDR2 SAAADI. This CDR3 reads CASSDNRAGELFF. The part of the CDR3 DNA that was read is TGCGCCAGCAGCGATAACAGGGCCGGGGAG.